These 11 T cell receptor beta chains came from one sample sequenced in a study of blood T cell repertoires in COVID-19. Clones were read by immunoSEQ multiplex PCR, and TCRdb kept only the in-frame ones, dropping some. The sample has about 190,000 clones, approximately 84% seen once; the top ten hold approximately 3%. Sequences were obtained from PBMCs or T cells enriched from blood (not recorded which). These receptors originate from a woman younger than 45 who had recovered from COVID-19.

The chain employs TRBV7-9 and TRBJ2-5; 10 bases map to TRBD1. The V segment lost 5 bases and the J segment 5 bases; nucleotides outside the gene matches: 11. CDR1 SEHNR and CDR2 FQNEAQ come from the germline V gene (reference sequence). The CDR3 extends over 16 amino acids. The CDR3, as DNA: TGTGCCAGCAGCAGAGGGGACAGGGGTCTTCGGGAGACCCAGTACTTC. Amino acid sequence: CASSRGDRGLRETQYF.

The chain uses TRBV19 and TRBJ1-2; TRBD1 agrees at 9 bases. The V and J ends lost 4 bases and 3 bases, in that order; junction bases with no gene match: 9. CDR1 and CDR2 from the germline V gene are LNHDA and SQIVND (reference sequence). The CDR3 extends over 16 amino acids. The CDR3 sequence: CASSTWGQGQDYGYTF. The CDR3 region has the DNA TGTGCCAGTAGTACCTGGGGACAGGGCCAAGACTATGGCTACACCTTC.

This clone has only one observation. The chain uses TRBV7-9 and TRBJ1-1; 8 bases agree with TRBD1. Per the germline V gene, CDR1 is SEHNR and CDR2 is FQNEAQ (reference sequence). J gave up 12 bases and V 5 bases, and 5 bases lay outside the gene matches. The CDR3 extends over 11 amino acids. For the CDR3, the DNA is TGTGCCAGCAGCCTCGGACAGGGTACTTTCTTT. Residues: CASSLGQGTFF.

The chain couples TRBV27 to TRBJ1-1, with D tentatively TRBD1 (6 bases). V was pared by 1 base and J by 2 bases, with 8 bases between. The CDR3 covers 14 residues. Germline assignment: CDR1 MNHEY and CDR2 SMNVEV (reference sequence). The CDR3 region has the DNA TGTGCCAGCAGTTTATACAGGGAAAACACTGAAGCTTTCTTT. Amino acid sequence: CASSLYRENTEAFF.

This chain links TRBV18 with TRBJ2-3; 8 nucleotides agree with TRBD2. With V trimmed by 3 bases and J by 6 bases, 8 bases remained unmatched. Germline V gene sequence: CDR1 KGHSH, CDR2 LQKENI. The CDR3 runs 15 residues. The DNA of the CDR3 is TGTGCCAGCTCACCTATTCGGGGGGGCATGGATACGCAGTATTTT. Translation: CASSPIRGGMDTQYF.

In DNA, the CDR3 is TGTGCCAGCAGTTCCTGGATTCGGGCTAACTATGGCTACACCTTC. Residues: CASSSWIRANYGYTF. The chain combines TRBV28 with TRBJ1-2; D gene unclear. Germline CDR1 MDHEN, CDR2 SYDVKM. The CDR3 runs to 15 residues. V was shortened by 4 bases and J by 0 bases, with 12 bases between the two germline ends.

This chain connects TRBV4-2 to TRBJ2-1; 10 bases match TRBD2. CDR3 length equals 17 residues. In germline, CDR1 is LGHNA, CDR2 YNFKEQ. Trimming at V came to 4 bases and at J to 0 bases, leaving 6 bases not matched to a gene. CDR3 in amino acids: CASSPVAGGSSYNEQFF. CDR3 nucleotides: TGTGCCAGCAGCCCAGTAGCGGGAGGTAGCTCCTACAATGAGCAGTTCTTC.

V gene TRBV5-1 combines with J gene TRBJ2-1, with TRBD2 matching over 14 bases. The V and J ends lost 2 bases and 9 bases, in that order; junction bases with no gene match: 7. Per germline, CDR1 SGHRS and CDR2 YFSETQ. CDR3 size: 16 residues. This CDR3 is CASSFAGTSGGGEQFF. CDR3 coding DNA: TGCGCCAGCAGCTTCGCCGGGACTAGCGGGGGAGGTGAGCAGTTCTTC.

The chain joins TRBV6-1 to TRBJ2-2, with D unresolved. This CDR3 contains 14 residues. The V gene's germline CDR1 is MNHNS and CDR2 SASEGT. V lost 3 bases to trimming and J lost 4 bases, with 9 bases between them. The CDR3 coding sequence is TGTGCCAGCAGTGACAGGCCACGCACCGGGGAGCTGTTTTTT. Its translation: CASSDRPRTGELFF.

The chain joins TRBV18 to TRBJ1-4, with D unresolved. Germline V gene lookup returns CDR1 KGHSH and CDR2 LQKENI. CDR3 length: 13 amino acids. Trimming took off 0 bases at V and 8 bases at J, with 7 bases between the two ends. Written as DNA, the CDR3 is TGTGCCAGCTCACCACCGGGCCGGGAAAAACTGTTTTTT. This sequence encodes CASSPPGREKLFF.

This clone appeared a single time. The CDR3 here is CASKRGNSPLHF. As DNA, the CDR3 is TGCGCCAGCAAAAGAGGGAATTCACCCCTCCACTTT. This chain connects TRBV5-1 to TRBJ1-6; D gene unclear. This CDR3 has 12 residues. V gave up 6 bases and J gave up 7 bases, with 8 bases separating them. Germline loops: CDR1 SGHRS, CDR2 YFSETQ.